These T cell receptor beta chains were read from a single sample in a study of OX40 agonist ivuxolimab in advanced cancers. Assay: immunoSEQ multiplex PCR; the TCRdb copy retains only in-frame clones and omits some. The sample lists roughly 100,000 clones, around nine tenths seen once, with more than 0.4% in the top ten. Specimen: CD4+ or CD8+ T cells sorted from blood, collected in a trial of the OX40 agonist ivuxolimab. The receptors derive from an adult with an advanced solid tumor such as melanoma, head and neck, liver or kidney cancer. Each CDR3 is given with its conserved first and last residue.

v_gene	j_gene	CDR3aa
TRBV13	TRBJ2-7	CASSFRDRGRNEQYF
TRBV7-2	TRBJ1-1	CASSFQGINTEAFF
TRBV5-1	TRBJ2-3	CASSTGTGMGDTQYF
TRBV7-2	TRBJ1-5	CASSAVGDSNQPQHF
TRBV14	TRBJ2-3	CASSQDMGAVTDTQYF
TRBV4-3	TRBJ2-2	CASSPSGAADTGELFF
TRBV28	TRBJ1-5	CASSWGQPQHF
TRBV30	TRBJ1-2	CAWSVGAAANYGYTF
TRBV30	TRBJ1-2	CAWSVPSQGGYTF
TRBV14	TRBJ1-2	CASSQVYREADGYTF
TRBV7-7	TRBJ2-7	CASSPNDRPGEQYF
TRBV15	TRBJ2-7	CATSRDGKYEQYF
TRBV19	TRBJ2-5	CASRGLAVQETQYF
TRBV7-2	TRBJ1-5	CASSLREQGIHNQPQHF
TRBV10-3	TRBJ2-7	CAISESQVVGYEQYF
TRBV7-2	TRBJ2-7	CASSPRGLAGGYEQYF
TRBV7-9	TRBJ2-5	CASSFLAVETQYF
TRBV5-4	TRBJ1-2	CASSLTGSGGYTF
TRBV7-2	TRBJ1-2	CASSLGREANYGYTF
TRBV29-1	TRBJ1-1	CSVSGRANTEAFF
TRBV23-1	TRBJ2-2	CASSQSQDRGPYTGELFF
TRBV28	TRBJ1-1	CASSLFGVLSGTEAFF
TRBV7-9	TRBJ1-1	CASSVGQMNTEAFF
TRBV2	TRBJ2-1	CASTPGLAGVGEQFF
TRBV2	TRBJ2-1	CASRGAGGNEQFF
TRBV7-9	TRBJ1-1	CASSLGAGRGNTEAFF
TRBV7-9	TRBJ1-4	CASSLDSSNEKLFF
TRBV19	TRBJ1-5	CASGQALGQPQHF
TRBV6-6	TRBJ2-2	CASSPITGSGELFF
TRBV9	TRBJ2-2	CASSVAERGELFF
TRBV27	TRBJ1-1	CASSFERGHIGTEAFF
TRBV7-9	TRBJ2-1	CASSLIDAEQFF
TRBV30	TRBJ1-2	CAWSLTGGSYGYTF
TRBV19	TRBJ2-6	CASSPFSGANVLTF
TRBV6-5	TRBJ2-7	CASSFDRGLYEQYF
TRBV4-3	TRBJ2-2	CASTRGGERGGELFF
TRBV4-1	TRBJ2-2	CASSHGQDNTGELFF
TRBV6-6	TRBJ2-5	CASSYPFRGLQETQYF
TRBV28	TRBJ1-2	CASSLGGAAGGGYTF
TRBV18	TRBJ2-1	CASSPKGDEQFF
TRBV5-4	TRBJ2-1	CASSLDPRSSYNEQFF